This T cell receptor (beta chain) derives from a study of OX40 agonist ivuxolimab in advanced cancers. In terms of the full investigation: The costimulatory receptor OX40 (CD134) was targeted by ivuxolimab, a fully human IgG2 agonistic monoclonal antibody. Intravenous ivuxolimab was administered to patients every 2 weeks at six dose levels: 0.01, 0.1, 0.3, 1.5, 3 and 10 mg/kg. Of the roughly 52 patients in dose escalation, about 20 had hepatocellular carcinoma, about 15 had melanoma, 9 had renal cell carcinoma and 9 had head and neck cancer. In the dose-escalation cohort, 65% to 85% of patients were male, and the mean age was roughly 60 years with a range of 23 to 79. Patients were allowed to have had prior anti-PD-1, anti-PD-L1 or anti-CTLA-4 therapy, and 30% to 50% of the dose-escalation patients had previously received checkpoint inhibitors. Partial responses occurred in three dose-escalation patients, of whom one had hepatocellular carcinoma and two had cutaneous melanoma. The purpose of peripheral TCRbeta sequencing was to test whether ivuxolimab changed TCR sequence diversity and led to clonal T-cell expansion. The paper reports the monotherapy dose-escalation portion (N of about 51 patients) of the phase I ivuxolimab trial. Study-wide findings and limitations: Clonal expansion of both CD4+ and CD8+ blood T cells was observed from baseline to week 6 at doses 0.1 to 3.0 mg/kg. On average, CD8+ T cells showed more expanded clones than CD4+ T cells after ivuxolimab. In the 0.1-3.0 mg/kg groups, partial responders had among the lowest normalized peripheral clonal expansion, particularly in CD8+ T cells. Antigen specificity was not determined for the clonally expanded peripheral T cells. Low levels of normalized T-cell clonal expansion were also shown by some nonresponding patients.

Only one count was recorded for this clone. It lacks a known antigen. Base qualities are not at hand, and no much larger clone is one base apart. For sequencing of the TCRbeta CDR3 region, genomic DNA was extracted from the sorted cells. The immunoSEQ Assay was used for sequencing of TCRbeta CDR3 regions. As stored in TCRdb, this immuneACCESS dataset retains in-frame rearrangements with V and J assigned. A fraction of the clones does not appear; measured against another copy, unresolved V genes explain less than half of the discrepancy, and the remainder lacks a known reason. The sample table holds tens of thousands of clones, of which about nine tenths were seen once. The biggest ten clones account for 0.33% of the sample. Patients with a history of autoimmune disease or receiving systemic immunosuppression were excluded from the trial. Peripheral blood for TCR sequencing was collected from all dose cohorts at baseline, on cycle 4 day 1, and on cycle 7 day 1. Samples were obtained from an open-label, multicenter, first-in-human phase I dose-escalation trial of ivuxolimab. Adults with locally advanced or metastatic melanoma, renal cell carcinoma, hepatocellular carcinoma or head and neck squamous cell carcinoma were enrolled in the trial. CD4+ and CD8+ T cells were sorted separately from peripheral blood before TCR sequencing.

The CDR3 holds 14 amino acids from the cysteine to the phenylalanine. Only CDR3 DNA remains: 42 bases, in frame from the first base. The CDR1 and CDR2 encoded by the germline V gene (reference sequence) are LNHDA and SQIVND. Trimming accounts for 5 bases at V and 5 bases at J, while the number of junction bases matched to no gene is 8. The specimen was CD4+ or CD8+ T cells sorted from blood, collected in a trial of the OX40 agonist ivuxolimab. The rearranged segments are TRBV19 and TRBJ2-5, with TRBD1 matching 7 junction bases. The origin of this receptor is an adult with an advanced solid tumor such as melanoma, head and neck, liver or kidney cancer. The CDR3 reads CASSPRQGGETQYF. In nucleotide form, the sequence is TGTGCCAGTAGTCCCAGACAGGGTGGTGAGACCCAGTACTTC.